The next 5 T cell receptor beta chains were all read from a single sample in a study of T cells after yellow fever vaccination. From the 5' RACE reads, TCRdb called clonotypes with MiXCR, one entry per CDR3 protein. The sample carries just over 250,000 distinct CDR3 sequences, over 4.5% recorded once. The sequencing here drew on CD4+ T cells sorted from PBMCs, taken on the day of the yellow fever booster vaccination. All receptors derive from a man aged 18 to 29 who received the YFV17D yellow fever vaccine.

This clonotype was found many times. The chain recombines TRBV4-3 with TRBJ1-1, with D maybe TRBD1 (6 bases). Germline V lookup: CDR1 LGHNA, CDR2 YSLEER. With 0 bases removed from V and 4 bases from J, the gap between germline ends came to 15 bases. The CDR3 length is 16 residues. DNA of the CDR3: TGCGCCAGCAGCCAAGAAGGGGGTGGTCATGCCACTGAAGCTTTCTTT. It yields the protein CASSQEGGGHATEAFF.

This chain links TRBV7-8 with TRBJ2-7; D might be TRBD2 (5 bases). Trimming cost V 4 bases and J 3 bases, with 10 bases left between them. CDR3 size: 13 residues. Germline-derived CDR1 and CDR2 are SGHVS and FQNEAQ. The CDR3 protein is CASSSNDYYEQYF. In DNA form, the CDR3 reads TGTGCCAGCAGCTCAAATGACTACTACGAGCAGTACTTC.

This clonotype has only a few counts. The V call is TRBV29-1, the J call TRBJ1-4; D may be TRBD1 (6 bases). The CDR3 is 14 residues long. Trimming stripped 0 bases from V and 4 bases from J, with 9 bases between. The V gene's germline CDR1 is SQVTM and CDR2 ANQGSEA. The CDR3 is CSVEETGGNEKLFF. As DNA, the CDR3 is TGCAGCGTTGAAGAGACAGGCGGTAATGAAAAACTGTTTTTT.

This clonotype was observed a few times. The V gene is TRBV6-5, the J gene TRBJ1-6, with TRBD1 matching 7 bases. The V gene end was trimmed by 0 bases and the J gene end by 6 bases; junction bases not matched to a gene: 11. CDR1 MNHEY and CDR2 SVGAGI come from the germline V gene. The CDR3 consists of 18 residues. The CDR3 DNA reads TGTGCCAGCAGTTACTCCATCCCCGGGGGGGACAGTAATTCACCCCTCCACTTT. This codes for CASSYSIPGGDSNSPLHF.

The chain links TRBV11-2 to TRBJ2-2, with a tentative D call TRBD1 (5 bases). The CDR3 loop spans 16 amino acids. CDR1 is SGHAT, CDR2 FQNNGV, per germline. V gave up 5 bases and J gave up 3 bases, with 16 bases separating them. CDR3 sequence (DNA): TGTGCCAGCAGCAGCCAGCCCACAGGTTACACCGGGGAGCTGTTTTTT. Translating it yields CASSSQPTGYTGELFF. Full variable domain (outside the CDR3, taken from reference TRBV11-2 and TRBJ2-2): EAGVAQSPRYKIIEKRQSVAFWCNPISGHATLYWYQQILGQGPKLLIQFQNNGVVDDSQLPKDRFSAERLKGVDSTLKIQPAKLEDSAVYLCASSSQPTGYTGELFFGEGSRLTVL.